This T cell receptor beta chain appears in the sequencing data of a study of T-cell memory formation after mild COVID-19. Study-wide points: Mainly CM and EM harbored the contracting CD4+ clones; mainly EMRA harbored the CD8+ ones.

As for this clonotype: Its antigen is unknown.

TCRdb ran MiXCR on the 5' RACE reads and lists one entry per CDR3 protein. This table holds about 400,000 distinct CDR3 sequences, approximately 15% found once. Germline CDR1 SGHAT, CDR2 FQNNGV. V lost 4 bases and J 0 bases, leaving 7 bases between the germline ends. The CDR3 loop spans 15 amino acids. The V call is TRBV11-2, the J call TRBJ2-6, with a weak D call TRBD1 (5 bases). Sequences were obtained from PBMCs or a T cell subset sorted from them (not recorded which). This TCR was recovered from a man younger than 30 who had mild COVID-19 (a few samples of this study predate the infection). Cell type and time point are not known. The CDR3 DNA reads as TGTGCCAGCAGCTGGGGCTTCTCTGGGGCCAACGTCCTGACTTTC. It codes for CASSWGFSGANVLTF.